This T cell receptor beta chain was recorded in a study of tumor-infiltrating lymphocytes in localized non-small cell lung cancer. In the study overall: Several tumor histologies, both smoking statuses, and some post-neoadjuvant chemotherapy samples were included.

Libraries were prepared by immunoSEQ multiplex PCR; TCRdb keeps only in-frame clonotypes and omits some of them. Of roughly 10,000 clones listed, around 70% are singletons. Remarks on this clone: The antigen remains unidentified.

Regarding the study as a whole: Tumor T-cell fraction from TCR sequencing was not associated with recurrence-free survival (p = 0.61). TCR sequencing covered a subset of patients with enough tissue. Tumors had more T cell infiltration than uninvolved lung, per TCRbeta sequencing and CD3 counts.

The CDR3 runs to 15 residues. J gave up 4 bases and V 0 bases, and 5 bases lay outside the gene matches. Germline CDR1 is SGHTA and CDR2 is FQGNSA. The receptor was derived from a human donor with non-small cell lung cancer. Sequencing was carried out using lung tumor tissue. The rearrangement uses TRBV7-2 and TRBJ1-2; 7 bases line up with TRBD1. The chain's CDR3 is CASSLAAQGGYGYTF. CDR3 nucleotide sequence: TGTGCCAGCAGCTTAGCGGCCCAGGGGGGCTATGGCTACACCTTC. The variable domain in full, completed from reference TRBV7-2 and TRBJ1-2, reads GAGVSQSPSNKVTEKGKDVELRCDPISGHTALYWYRQSLGQGLEFLIYFQGNSAPDKSGLPSDRFSAERTGGSVSTLTIQRTQQEDSAVYLCASSLAAQGGYGYTFGSGTRLTVV.